Listed below are T cell receptor beta chains from one sample, sequenced in a study of T cells in narcolepsy. Some clones are missing from TCRdb's copy, which holds only in-frame ones; the method was immunoSEQ multiplex PCR. In the table there are 30,000 to 35,000 clones, less than 90% of which are singletons. The material sequenced was CD45RA- memory CD4+ T cells from PBMCs. The source is a human donor with narcolepsy. The CDR3 runs from the conserved cysteine through the conserved F or W. D genes are given only for firm matches. Size is stated for part of the rows, as once, few or many counts, or as a class when the clone is expanded.

j_gene,abundance,len,d_gene,v_gene,CDR3nt,CDR3aa
TRBJ2-1,.,17,TRBD2,TRBV7-2,TGTGCCAGCAGCTCCCACGGGCTAGCGGGGGGGCGGCGGGAGCAGTTCTTC,CASSSHGLAGGRREQFF
TRBJ2-5,.,16,.,TRBV5-1,TGCGCCAGCAGCTTGGCAGGTGGTAAGGGTCAAGAGACCCAGTACTTC,CASSLAGGKGQETQYF
TRBJ2-2,.,14,.,TRBV19,TGTGCCAGCGTGGGACGGGAGAACACCGGGGAGCTGTTTTTT,CASVGRENTGELFF
TRBJ2-3,.,14,.,TRBV6-1,TGTGCCAGCAGTGAAGCGTGGAACACAGATACGCAGTATTTT,CASSEAWNTDTQYF
TRBJ1-2,.,16,TRBD1,TRBV19,TGTGCCAGTAGTATTAACCCGACAGGGTCGGGTGGGGGCTACACCTTC,CASSINPTGSGGGYTF
TRBJ2-2,.,14,TRBD2,TRBV7-3,TGTGCCAGCAGCTTAATGCGGGAGACCGGGGAGCTGTTTTTT,CASSLMRETGELFF
TRBJ2-7,.,13,.,TRBV9,TGTGCCAGCAGCGAGGGAGGGGGCCGCGAGCAGTACTTC,CASSEGGGREQYF
TRBJ2-1,few,13,.,TRBV27,TGTGCCAGCGGGGAATACGGGGGCAATGAGCAGTTCTTC,CASGEYGGNEQFF
TRBJ1-1,.,16,.,TRBV5-1,TGCGCCAGCAGCTCCCTTGGGACGCGGGGGAGCACTGAAGCTTTCTTT,CASSSLGTRGSTEAFF
TRBJ1-5,.,15,.,TRBV6-1,TGTGCCAGCAGTGATCGTACAGGGCAGGGTCAGCCCCAGCATTTT,CASSDRTGQGQPQHF
TRBJ1-4,.,15,.,TRBV5-8,TGTGCCAGCAGCCCCCGGGAACAGTCTAATGAAAAACTGTTTTTT,CASSPREQSNEKLFF
TRBJ2-2,.,15,.,TRBV11-1,TGTGCCAGCAGCCGGGCCCCGGATTGGACCGGGGAGCTGTTTTTT,CASSRAPDWTGELFF
TRBJ2-1,.,14,.,TRBV5-1,TGCGCCAGCAGCTTTCGGGGGGCAAGCAATGAGCAGTTCTTC,CASSFRGASNEQFF